This T cell receptor beta chain derives from a study of blood T cell repertoires in COVID-19. Study information: Samples of COVID-19 (acute and convalescent) were obtained from the United States, Italy and Spain. PBMCs, B-cell-depleted T cells, or T cells were the source of the cDNA or gDNA that made up the material.

Original methodology: Nucleated cell counts were estimated from reference gene primer amplification. The method was immunoSEQ multiplex PCR; TCRdb's version includes in-frame clones alone and lacks a portion of them. The V and J calls and clone size are taken from that table; D and trimming were inferred from the DNA. Of 55,000 to 80,000 clones in the sample, around 91% are singletons; the top ten hold 2.5% to 3%. The junction had 7 bases not matched to a gene; V was cut back by 6 bases and J by 8 bases. This CDR3 contains 15 residues. Germline V gene sequence: CDR1 MDHEN, CDR2 SYDVKM. This clone was picked up a small number of times.

The source is a man aged 50-60 years with acute or convalescent COVID-19. The rearrangement links TRBV28 to TRBJ1-4, with TRBD1 identical over 12 bases. The sequenced sample consisted of peripheral blood. The CDR3 loop reads CASRPGQGAREKLFF. CDR3 bases: TGTGCCAGCAGGCCGGGACAGGGGGCTCGAGAAAAACTGTTTTTT.